A selection of T cell receptor beta chains follows, all from one sample in a study of human T cells and chemical hapten exposure. MiXCR, run by TCRdb on the RACE reads, gives a single entry per CDR3 protein. Of 95,000 to 130,000 distinct CDR3 sequences in the sample, around 10% were seen once. This material consisted of whole blood, taken in connection with sensitization to the hapten diphenylcyclopropenone (DPC). These receptor sequences come from a woman in her forties or fifties with alopecia areata. Some clones in this sample may be carry-over from other donors' samples. Each CDR3 is given with its conserved first and last residue. A D gene is named only where the DNA matches it firmly. The listing skips clone size in some rows; elsewhere it reads once, few, many or a size class.

NA | TRBJ1-5 | TRBV20-1 | TRBD1 | TGCAGTGCTAGAACGACAGGGATCCAGCCCCAGCATTTT | CSARTTGIQPQHF
NA | TRBJ1-5 | TRBV6-5 | TRBD1 | TGTGCCAGCAGCTCCAGTCCGACAGGGATGGGCGGCGGCAATCAGCCCCAGCATTTT | CASSSSPTGMGGGNQPQHF
NA | TRBJ2-1 | TRBV3-1 | TRBD2 | TGTGCCAGCAGCCAACCTAACTGGACTAGCGGGAGGAGGCATGAGCAGTTCTTC | CASSQPNWTSGRRHEQFF
NA | TRBJ2-4 | TRBV7-6 | NA | TGTGCCAGCAGCCCCCAAGGGGGCATTCAGTACTTC | CASSPQGGIQYF
NA | TRBJ1-1 | TRBV28 | NA | TGTGCCAGCAGTTTCCCAGCAGGAGCGAACACTGAAGCTTTCTTT | CASSFPAGANTEAFF
NA | TRBJ2-7 | TRBV28 | NA | TGTGCCAGCAGTCCCAACGGGATGAGGAACGAGCAGTACTTC | CASSPNGMRNEQYF
few | TRBJ2-1 | TRBV6-1 | TRBD1 | TGTGCCAGCACATGGGACAGGGGTCTTCACAATGAGCAGTTCTTC | CASTWDRGLHNEQFF
few | TRBJ2-2 | TRBV7-9 | NA | TGTGCCAGCAGCCGGCCAGGGTCGGAAGGGACCGGGGAGCTGTTTTTT | CASSRPGSEGTGELFF
NA | TRBJ1-6 | TRBV7-9 | TRBD1 | TGTGCCAGCAGCCCCGGACAGGGGAGCTCCTATAATTCACCCCTCCACTTT | CASSPGQGSSYNSPLHF
many | TRBJ2-4 | TRBV20-1 | NA | TGCAGTGCTACTCAGAGCGGGTTAAAAAACATTCAGTACTTC | CSATQSGLKNIQYF
once | TRBJ1-5 | TRBV29-1 | NA | TGCAGCGCAGTAGGGGACGGCAATCAGCCCCAGCATTTT | CSAVGDGNQPQHF
many | TRBJ2-4 | TRBV6-6 | NA | TGTGCCAGCAGTTCACAGGGTCCCTTTCAGTACTTC | CASSSQGPFQYF
few | TRBJ2-1 | TRBV29-1 | TRBD1 | TGCAGCGTTGAAGGGGTCGGGGACAGGGCGAATGAGCAGTTCTTC | CSVEGVGDRANEQFF
NA | TRBJ2-2 | TRBV28 | TRBD2 | TGTGCCAGCAGTTTGGATGGGCTAGCGGGTCCCGGGGAGCTGTTTTTT | CASSLDGLAGPGELFF
many | TRBJ1-1 | TRBV29-1 | NA | TGCAGCGCTAGGGACCTGAACACTGAAGCTTTCTTT | CSARDLNTEAFF